The rows below give T cell receptor beta chains drawn from one sample of a study of blood T cell repertoires in COVID-19. The table came from immunoSEQ multiplex PCR; TCRdb's copy has only in-frame clones and leaves some out. The table includes 90,000 to 130,000 clones, over 75% detected once. The sequenced sample consisted of peripheral blood. The receptor set was obtained from an older woman with acute or convalescent COVID-19. Each CDR3 is given with its conserved first and last residue. D genes are given only for firm matches. Where a row states a size, it is once, few, many or the class of an expanded clone; other rows omit it.

j_gene	d_gene	v_gene	abundance	CDR3nt	CDR3aa
TRBJ1-6	TRBD1	TRBV30	-	TGTGCCTGGAGCCCGGGGACAGGAATTTACTCCTATAATTCACCCCTCCACTTT	CAWSPGTGIYSYNSPLHF
TRBJ1-1	-	TRBV11-2	-	TGTGCCAGCAGCCCAGAGCAGGTTGAAGCTTTCTTT	CASSPEQVEAFF
TRBJ1-6	-	TRBV3-1/TRBV3-2	-	TGTGCCAGCAGCCCTACAGGGTTTTCTTCACCCCTCCACTTT	CASSPTGFSSPLHF
TRBJ1-1	-	TRBV4-2	-	TGTGCCAGCAGCCCACATGGACAGCCCACTGAAGCTTTCTTT	CASSPHGQPTEAFF
TRBJ1-1	-	TRBV12-3/TRBV12-4	-	TGTGCCAGCAGCCCAGCAGGAGGGAAAGCTTTCTTT	CASSPAGGKAFF
TRBJ1-1	-	TRBV11-2	-	TGTGCCAGCAGACTTTTGGGGCAGCCTGGGACTGAAGCTTTCTTT	CASRLLGQPGTEAFF
TRBJ1-4	-	TRBV2	-	TGTGCCAGCACCGACAGCTCTAATGAAAAACTGTTTTTT	CASTDSSNEKLFF
TRBJ1-1	TRBD1	TRBV6-2/TRBV6-3	-	TGTGCCAGCAGCACCGGGACAGTCCTCACTGAAGCTTTCTTT	CASSTGTVLTEAFF
TRBJ1-2	-	TRBV4-2	-	TGTGCCAGCAGCCAAGCGACAGGCAATAACTATGGCTACACCTTC	CASSQATGNNYGYTF
TRBJ1-1	-	TRBV28	-	TGTGCCAGCAGTTTATTGCCGGGACTTGCCACTGAAGCTTTCTTT	CASSLLPGLATEAFF
TRBJ1-4	-	TRBV7-8	-	TGTGCCAGCAGCCCCGGACGGGATTCGTTAGAAAAACTGTTTTTT	CASSPGRDSLEKLFF
TRBJ1-1	-	TRBV6-6	-	TGTGCCAGCAGTGTAGGGGCTGAAGCTTTCTTT	CASSVGAEAFF
TRBJ1-1	TRBD1	TRBV19	once	TGTGCCAGTAGTATACTAATCGGGACAGGGAACACTGAAGCTTTCTTT	CASSILIGTGNTEAFF
TRBJ1-1	-	TRBV6-6	once	TGTGCCAGCAGTTACTCGAGGCAGGGGAACACTGAAGCTTTCTTT	CASSYSRQGNTEAFF
TRBJ1-5	-	TRBV2	-	TGTGCCAGCAGTGAACCGGGGTTCAATCAGCCCCAGCATTTT	CASSEPGFNQPQHF
TRBJ2-2	-	TRBV11-3	-	TGTGCCAGCAGTAGTGGGGGGTCGACGAACACCGGGGAGCTGTTTTTT	CASSSGGSTNTGELFF
TRBJ1-3	-	TRBV7-5	-	TGTGCCAGAAGTCAAGGGACAGGCTCCGGAAACACCATATATTTT	CARSQGTGSGNTIYF
TRBJ2-5	-	TRBV5-6	-	TGTGCCAGCAGCTTGATCGGTAGTGGTCCGTGGGAGACCCAGTACTTC	CASSLIGSGPWETQYF
TRBJ2-7	TRBD1	TRBV18	-	TGTGCCAGCTCACCAACAGGGGCCTACGAGCAGTACTTC	CASSPTGAYEQYF
TRBJ1-1	-	TRBV29-1	-	TGCAGCGTTGATTCCAACATGAACACTGAAGCTTTCTTT	CSVDSNMNTEAFF
TRBJ2-1	TRBD1	TRBV7-9	-	TGTGCCAGCAGCTTCCGACAGGGGGCCTACAATGAGCAGTTCTTC	CASSFRQGAYNEQFF
TRBJ2-4	TRBD1	TRBV18	-	TGTGCCAGCTCACAAGGGGGCGAAAAAGCCAAAAACATTCAGTACTTC	CASSQGGEKAKNIQYF
TRBJ2-3	TRBD2	TRBV6-2/TRBV6-3	-	TGTGCCAGCAGTTGGGGGCGGGGGGGCACAGATACGCAGTATTTT	CASSWGRGGTDTQYF
TRBJ1-1	-	TRBV6-1	-	TGTGCCAGCAGTGATCCCCAGGGCCTTGAAGCTTTCTTT	CASSDPQGLEAFF
TRBJ2-1	-	TRBV28	-	TGTGCCAGCAGTTTCACTCCCTCCCGGTGGGGGACACCCTACAATGAGCAGTTCTTC	CASSFTPSRWGTPYNEQFF
TRBJ2-4	-	TRBV28	-	TGTGCCAGTTGGACCGCGGGAGCCAAAAACATTCAGTACTTC	CASWTAGAKNIQYF
TRBJ2-7	TRBD1	TRBV4-1	once	TGCGCCAGCAGCCTTCAGACAGGGACCTACGAGCAGTACTTC	CASSLQTGTYEQYF
TRBJ1-5	TRBD1	TRBV4-1	-	TGCGCCAGCAGCCACCCGGACAGGGGGCGATTTCAGCCCCAGCATTTT	CASSHPDRGRFQPQHF
TRBJ1-1	-	TRBV11-3	-	TGTGCCAGCAGCTTAGATCGTTTCACAGAGCCTTTCTTT	CASSLDRFTEPFF
TRBJ2-1	-	TRBV5-4	-	TGTGCCAGCAGCTCCAACAGGGAACTCTACAATGAGCAGTTCTTC	CASSSNRELYNEQFF
TRBJ2-5	TRBD2	TRBV9	-	TGTGCCAGCAGCGTAGAAGGGACTAGGGGTCGAGAGACCCAGTACTTC	CASSVEGTRGRETQYF
TRBJ1-4	TRBD1	TRBV4-1	few	TGCGCCAGCAGCCAAGACAGGGGGCGCGGAACAACTAATGAAAAACTGTTTTTT	CASSQDRGRGTTNEKLFF
TRBJ1-2	-	TRBV5-3	few	TGTGCCAGAAGCTTGGCGGGGAACTATGGCTACACCTTC	CARSLAGNYGYTF
TRBJ2-5	TRBD1	TRBV2	-	TGTGCCAGCAGCGGACAGGGGGCGCGCCAGACCCAGTACTTC	CASSGQGARQTQYF
TRBJ2-3	TRBD2	TRBV28	-	TGTGTTGTAGATCGGGACTTAAGCGGGAGGGCCTTTGGCAGATACGCAGTATTT	CVVDRDLSGRAFGRYAVF
TRBJ1-5	-	TRBV5-1	-	TGCGCCAGCAGCTTGGGCATGGCGGGTCAGCCCCAGCATTTT	CASSLGMAGQPQHF
TRBJ2-2	-	TRBV19	-	TGTGCCAGTACGTTGAGAGCCACCGGGGAGCTGTTTTTT	CASTLRATGELFF
TRBJ2-5	TRBD1	TRBV5-5	-	TGTGCCAGCAGGGTACTAGGACAGGCTCAAGAGACCCAGTACTTC	CASRVLGQAQETQYF
TRBJ2-2	TRBD1	TRBV5-1	-	TGCGCCAGCAGCCCATTTGCCCGGGACAGGGTGTACACCGGGGAGCTGTTTTTT	CASSPFARDRVYTGELFF
TRBJ2-3	TRBD2	TRBV2	few	TGTGCCAGCCTTCGGGAGGCGGTCGGAACAGATACGCAGTATTTT	CASLREAVGTDTQYF
TRBJ2-7	-	TRBV6-1	-	TGTGCCAGCAGTGAAGGGTGGGCCAAAAGCTACGAGCAGTACTTC	CASSEGWAKSYEQYF
TRBJ2-2	-	TRBV7-8	-	TGTGCCACATGGGCAGGGGTGACCGGGGAGCTGTTTTTT	CATWAGVTGELFF
TRBJ1-3	-	TRBV19	-	TGTGCCAGTAGTATGGGACTCTCTGGAAACACCATATATTTT	CASSMGLSGNTIYF
TRBJ2-3	-	TRBV27	-	TGTGCCAGCCGACCCTTCTCGCGCGGTAGCTCAGATACGCAGTATTTT	CASRPFSRGSSDTQYF
TRBJ2-2	-	TRBV4-3	-	TGCGCCAGCAGCCAAGACAGGCGGGGGCTGTTTTTT	CASSQDRRGLFF